The source of this T cell receptor (beta chain) is a study of shared T cell receptors in the human thymus (dated by TCRdb to 2020 to 2023). Study-wide context: The study examined how self-reactive, shared T-cell receptor alpha chains are generated in the human thymus.

Compared with germline, V lacks 3 bases and J lacks 2 bases; bases without a gene match: 7. Measured from the cysteine to the phenylalanine, the CDR3 is 17 residues long. The only DNA kept is the CDR3, 51 bases in frame from the first base. The germline V gene gives CDR1 as SGHRS and CDR2 as YFSETQ. In regard to this clone: Its binding antigen is unknown. Per-base qualities were not stored, and no clone one base away is much larger.

The receptor library was made with the immunoSEQ multiplex PCR assay. Entries here come from immuneACCESS through TCRdb and include only in-frame sequences with V and J called. Some clones fail to appear in such tables; in the studies checked, an unresolved V gene covers under half of the shortfall, and the cause of the remainder is unknown. The sample includes hundreds of thousands of clones, with over 75% observed a single time. The ten largest clones add up to about 0.0094% of the sample. This sample also appeared in a second study, on human thymus T cells. The second study's authors report: Immunologically healthy infants undergoing open corrective cardiac surgery for congenital heart defects in Finland were used as donors. The thymus tissue came from surgical resects taken out during corrective cardiac surgery. Usage of V and J gene segments appeared to be biased in both the thymic and the peripheral blood repertoires. Highly overlapping thymic TCR repertoires among unrelated individuals were reported in the related research. The study characterized TCR alpha and beta repertoires from fewer than 10 infant thymus samples and a few related peripheral blood samples. Donor ages ranging from roughly 6 to 250 days were recorded, and a handful of male and a couple of female infants were included in the cohort. Thymocytes were freed from the tissue by mechanical means and kept at -70 degrees C as pellets of roughly 9-30 million cells. A QIAsymphony instrument was used to extract genomic DNA from frozen cell pellets. TCRB and TCRAD loci were amplified from a standardized quantity of quality-controlled genomic DNA using the immunoSEQ multiplex PCR assay. Amplicons spanned the V(D)J region at a length sufficient to cover the CDR3 and identify V and J genes. The amplicons were sequenced on an Illumina platform via the commercial immunoSEQ service. Primer bias and sequencing errors were corrected as previously described, and TCRAD and TCRB were defined on the basis of the IMGT database. Analysis of the repertoires was done with immunoSEQ Analyzer 3.0 and VDJTools and included basic statistics, V/J segment usage, diversity estimates, rarefaction and pairwise overlap. Chao1, ChaoE, Efron-Thisted, Shannon and inverse Simpson indices were used to estimate diversity, which was also estimated on datasets down-sampled to the smallest sample. Repertoire overlap was assessed by strict matching of CDR3 nucleotide sequence, V gene and J gene, and clustering was done by Jaccard-based multidimensional scaling. On average, thymus samples gave roughly 740,000 unique TCRB clonotypes, whereas blood samples gave around 84,000.

This receptor chain uses TRBV5-1 and TRBJ2-5; 13 bases in between match TRBD2. This TCR was recovered from a boy in the first two years of life with a congenital heart defect. Donor details come from another sample of the same person, matched by shared clones. Sequenced: thymocytes. The CDR3: CASSSTSGGAAQETQYF. The sequenced DNA is TGCGCCAGCAGCTCCACTAGCGGGGGGGCAGCTCAAGAGACCCAGTACTTC.